This T cell receptor (beta chain) was identified during a study of blood T cell repertoires in COVID-19. This CDR3 has 14 residues. V was trimmed by 7 bases and J by 6 bases, leaving 15 bases between them. CDR1 LNHDA and CDR2 SQIVND come from the germline V gene (reference sequence). The repertoire was sequenced with immunoSEQ multiplex PCR; TCRdb's copy has only in-frame clones and lacks some. The data show roughly 300,000 clones, roughly 83% seen once. This clone was counted a few times. This receptor was taken from a woman in her forties or fifties with acute or convalescent COVID-19. The rearrangement uses TRBV19 and TRBJ2-2; maybe TRBD2 (7 bases). The specimen was peripheral blood. The CDR3 DNA is TGTGCCAGTAACCACCAAGGGGGGGCCGGGGAGCTGTTTTTT. Translation: CASNHQGGAGELFF.